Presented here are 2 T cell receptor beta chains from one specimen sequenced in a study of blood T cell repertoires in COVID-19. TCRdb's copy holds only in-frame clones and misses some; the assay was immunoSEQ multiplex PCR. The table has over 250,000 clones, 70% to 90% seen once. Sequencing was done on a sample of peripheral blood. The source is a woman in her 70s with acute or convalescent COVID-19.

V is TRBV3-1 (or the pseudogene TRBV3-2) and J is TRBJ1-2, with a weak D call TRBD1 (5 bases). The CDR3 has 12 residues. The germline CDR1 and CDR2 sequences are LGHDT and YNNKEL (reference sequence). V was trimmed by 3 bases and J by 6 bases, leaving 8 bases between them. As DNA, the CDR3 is TGTGCCAGCAGCCACGGGGGGGATGGCTACACCTTC. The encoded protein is CASSHGGDGYTF.

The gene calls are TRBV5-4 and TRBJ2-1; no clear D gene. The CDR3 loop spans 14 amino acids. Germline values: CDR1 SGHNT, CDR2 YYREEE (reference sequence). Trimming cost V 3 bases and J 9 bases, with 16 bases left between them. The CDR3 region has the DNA TGTGCCAGCAGCTCTCCCCGCCAGGTTGGTGAGCAGTTCTTC. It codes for CASSSPRQVGEQFF.